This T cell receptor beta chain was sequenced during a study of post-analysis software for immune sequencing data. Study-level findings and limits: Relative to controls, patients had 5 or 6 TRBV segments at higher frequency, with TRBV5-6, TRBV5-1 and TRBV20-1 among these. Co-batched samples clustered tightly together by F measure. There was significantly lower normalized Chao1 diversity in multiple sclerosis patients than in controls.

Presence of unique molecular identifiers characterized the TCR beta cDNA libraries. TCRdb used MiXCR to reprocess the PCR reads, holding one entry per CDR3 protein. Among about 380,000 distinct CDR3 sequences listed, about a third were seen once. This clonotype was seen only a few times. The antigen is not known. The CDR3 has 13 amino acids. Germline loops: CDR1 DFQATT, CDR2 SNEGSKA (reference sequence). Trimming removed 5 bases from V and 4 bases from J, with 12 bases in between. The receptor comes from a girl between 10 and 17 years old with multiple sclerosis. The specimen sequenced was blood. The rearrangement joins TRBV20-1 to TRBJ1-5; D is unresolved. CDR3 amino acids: CSAPGAPNQPQHF. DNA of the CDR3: TGCAGTGCTCCAGGTGCCCCTAATCAGCCCCAGCATTTT.